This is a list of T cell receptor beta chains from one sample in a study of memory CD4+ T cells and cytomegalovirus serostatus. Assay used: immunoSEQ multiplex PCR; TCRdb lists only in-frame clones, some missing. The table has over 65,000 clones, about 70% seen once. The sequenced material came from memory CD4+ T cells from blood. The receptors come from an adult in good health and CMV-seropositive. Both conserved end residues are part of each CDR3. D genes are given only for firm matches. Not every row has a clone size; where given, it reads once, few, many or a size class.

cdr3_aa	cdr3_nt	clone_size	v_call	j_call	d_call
CASSGYSEYNEQFF	TGTGCCAGCAGTGGGTATAGCGAATACAATGAGCAGTTCTTC	.	TRBV6-1	TRBJ2-1	.
CASSDRQALYGYTF	TGTGCCAGCAGTGACCGACAGGCCCTCTATGGCTACACCTTC	.	TRBV6-1	TRBJ1-2	.
CASSSPLRGKDTEAFF	TGTGCCAGCAGCTCGCCGCTTAGGGGAAAAGACACTGAAGCTTTCTTT	.	TRBV5-4	TRBJ1-1	.
CASGFGQREGGYTF	TGTGCTAGTGGTTTTGGGCAGCGAGAAGGAGGCTACACCTTC	.	TRBV12-5	TRBJ1-2	.
CAWSGYSGNTIYF	TGTGCCTGGAGCGGCTACTCTGGAAACACCATATATTTT	.	TRBV30	TRBJ1-3	.
CASSVASGVGYTF	TGTGCCAGCAGCGTAGCGTCAGGGGTCGGCTACACCTTC	.	TRBV9	TRBJ1-2	.
CASSVPQGESDGYTF	TGTGCCAGCAGTGTCCCCCAGGGTGAGAGCGATGGCTACACCTTC	many	TRBV2	TRBJ1-2	.
CASSPDTNNEQFF	TGTGCCAGCTCACCGGACACGAACAATGAGCAGTTCTTC	.	TRBV18	TRBJ2-1	.
CASSLQREMGTWDTGELFF	TGTGCCAGCAGCCTTCAGAGAGAGATGGGAACGTGGGACACCGGGGAGCTGTTTTTT	.	TRBV14	TRBJ2-2	.
CASSRNTGTDTQYF	TGTGCCAGCAGCCGGAACACCGGCACAGATACGCAGTATTTT	.	TRBV7-2	TRBJ2-3	.
CASSSAGNPNNEQFF	TGTGCCAGCAGCTCCGCCGGGAATCCAAATAATGAGCAGTTCTTC	.	TRBV11-1	TRBJ2-1	.
CASQRGTGYTGELFF	TGTGCCAGCCAAAGAGGGACAGGGTACACCGGGGAGCTGTTTTTT	.	TRBV6-1	TRBJ2-2	TRBD1
CASSGSLLAGEIFTQYF	TGTGCCAGCAGTGGATCCCTCCTAGCGGGGGAGATATTTACGCAGTATTTT	few	TRBV2	TRBJ2-3	TRBD2
CASSEGRDTYEQYF	TGTGCCAGCAGTGAAGGTAGGGACACCTACGAGCAGTACTTC	.	TRBV25-1	TRBJ2-7	.
CAWSRGGDGYTF	TGTGCCTGGAGCAGGGGGGGAGATGGCTACACCTTC	.	TRBV30	TRBJ1-2	TRBD1
CAWIGLNPYNEQFF	TGTGCCTGGATTGGCCTTAACCCCTACAATGAGCAGTTCTTC	.	TRBV30	TRBJ2-1	.
CASSSSPAGQGLYEQYF	TGTGCCAGTAGTTCCTCCCCGGCGGGACAAGGACTCTACGAGCAGTACTTC	.	TRBV19	TRBJ2-7	.
CASLSPGLNYGYTF	TGTGCCAGCCTCTCCCCAGGGCTTAACTATGGCTACACCTTC	.	TRBV28	TRBJ1-2	.
CASSPTYSSGNTIYF	TGTGCCAGCAGTCCGACTTACAGCTCTGGAAACACCATATATTTT	once	TRBV28	TRBJ1-3	.
CAISEVLAGSYEQFF	TGTGCCATCAGTGAAGTACTAGCGGGAAGCTATGAGCAGTTCTTC	once	TRBV10-3	TRBJ2-1	TRBD2
CASRRPDYGYTF	TGTGCCAGCAGGAGGCCAGACTATGGCTACACCTTC	few	TRBV2	TRBJ1-2	.
CAWRGGTGDGYTF	TGTGCCTGGAGGGGAGGGACAGGGGATGGCTACACCTTC	few	TRBV30	TRBJ1-2	TRBD1
CASSEVAATTPLHF	TGTGCCAGCAGTGAAGTAGCGGCGACGACACCCCTCCACTTT	.	TRBV6-1	TRBJ1-6	.
CASNRGNQPQHF	TGTGCCAGCAACAGGGGAAATCAGCCCCAGCATTTT	once	TRBV6-1	TRBJ1-5	TRBD1
CASKTSGSQETQYF	TGCGCCAGCAAGACTAGCGGTAGCCAAGAGACCCAGTACTTC	.	TRBV23-1	TRBJ2-5	TRBD2
CASRDLGGGNTEAFF	TGTGCCAGCAGGGACTTGGGTGGGGGGAACACTGAAGCTTTCTTT	.	TRBV27	TRBJ1-1	.
CASSDRAAYTIYF	TGTGCCAGCAGTGACAGGGCAGCGTACACCATATATTTT	.	TRBV2	TRBJ1-3	.
CASSQDSQLSSGANVLTF	TGTGCCAGCAGCCAAGATAGTCAGCTGAGCTCTGGGGCCAACGTCCTGACTTTC	.	TRBV4-2	TRBJ2-6	.
CASSRQGTEAFF	TGTGCCAGCAGCCGTCAGGGCACTGAAGCTTTCTTT	.	TRBV7-9	TRBJ1-1	.
CASSSQKGETQYF	TGTGCCAGCAGCTCCCAAAAAGGGGAGACCCAGTACTTC	.	TRBV27	TRBJ2-5	.
CASRTGLTQYF	TGTGCCAGCAGGACGGGCCTTACGCAGTATTTT	.	TRBV11-2	TRBJ2-3	.
CAISATGPGSQARYSNQPQHF	TGTGCCATCAGTGCGACAGGGCCGGGCAGCCAAGCCAGGTATAGCAATCAGCCCCAGCATTTT	few	TRBV10-3	TRBJ1-5	TRBD1
CASSQPDRTGSYEQYF	TGCGCCAGCAGCCAGCCGGACAGGACGGGCTCCTACGAGCAGTACTTC	.	TRBV4-1	TRBJ2-7	TRBD1
CAWNHEGLYEKLFF	TGTGCCTGGAATCACGAGGGGCTTTATGAAAAACTGTTTTTT	.	TRBV30	TRBJ1-4	.
CASNQAVGLYEQYF	TGTGCCAGTAACCAGGCAGTGGGCCTCTACGAGCAGTACTTC	once	TRBV19	TRBJ2-7	.
CASSQGPASGNYGYTF	TGCGCCAGCAGCCAAGGCCCGGCCAGCGGTAACTATGGCTACACCTTC	.	TRBV4-1	TRBJ1-2	.
CSVEGGALLTAYNEQFF	TGCAGCGTTGAGGGCGGAGCCCTCTTAACTGCCTACAATGAGCAGTTCTTC	.	TRBV29-1	TRBJ2-1	.
CASSRSSYEQYF	TGTGCCAGCAGCCGCAGCTCCTACGAGCAGTACTTC	once	TRBV27	TRBJ2-7	.
CASSKENREDPDTQYF	TGTGCCAGCAGCAAAGAAAACAGGGAGGATCCAGATACGCAGTATTTT	.	TRBV21-1	TRBJ2-3	.
CSVVTGADEQYF	TGCAGCGTTGTGACGGGGGCCGACGAGCAGTACTTC	.	TRBV29-1	TRBJ2-7	.